This T cell receptor (beta chain) was profiled in a study of T cell responses to AZD1222 COVID-19 vaccine (dated by TCRdb to about 2021). About the investigation overall: TCR sequencing was performed for some 250 trial participants, of whom 200 to 220 were given two doses of AZD1222 and around 25 were given two doses of MenACWY control vaccine. Enrollment into the trials was organized by age into subgroups of 18-55, 56-69 and 70-plus years, and those subgroups contained about 160, 30 and 59 TCR-sequenced participants, respectively.

General conclusions and limits of the study: A significant rise in spike-specific TCR breadth and depth was observed after two AZD1222 doses relative to day 0 and relative to MenACWY recipients. Because no day 14 peak-response samples were available, repertoires were characterized only after the peak T cell response. Conclusions about previously exposed vaccinees are limited, since just five or six AZD1222 recipients were seropositive for SARS-CoV-2 at baseline. The whole spike protein was spanned by vaccine-associated CD4 TCRs, and dominant responses were seen in regions 160-218 and 743-854. Nearly half of unique spike-specific TCRs reportedly recognized epitopes outside regions mutated in the B.1.351 and B.1.1.7 variants. The 56-69-year group was small, and its depth increase did not reach significance, likely because of low power. Participants were mostly white British, with more females than males. The authors suggested clonal diversity may have been underestimated.

Turning to this clone: Its recognized antigen is unknown. Base qualities were left out, and no much larger clone turns up one base away.

The CDR3 regions of human TCRbeta chains were analyzed by immunosequencing. The original methods were these. TCRs in the repertoires were compared against a reference library of SARS-CoV-2-specific TCRs that had been generated with the MIRA antigen-specificity platform. Breadth meant the fraction of unique TCRs that were SARS-CoV-2-associated, whereas depth meant the fraction of total T cells that were SARS-CoV-2-associated. Using the MIRA data, each spike-specific TCR was assigned both to the spike region to which the TCR was reactive and to a CD4 or CD8 class. Log10-transformed breadth and depth values were compared by one-way ANOVA with Sidak's multiple comparisons tests. The immuneACCESS repertoire file appears here via TCRdb, limited to in-frame rearrangements. These files lack a portion of the clones; in checked studies, under half of the deficit traces to unresolved V genes, and the cause of the others is not known. The V and J calls and the clone size are those of that table, but D and trimming were determined from the DNA. This sample gives some 130,000 clones in total; approximately 85% of them show up just once. The ten largest clonotypes hold approximately 18% of the sample.

The CDR3 contains 16 residues, cysteine and phenylalanine counted. Only the CDR3 DNA is retained, 48 bases long and in frame from the first base. V and J are trimmed by 4 bases and 7 bases, and the gene matches miss 12 bases of the junction. CDR1 and CDR2 were assigned from the germline V gene as SGHRS and YFSETQ. The sample's time point label, in plain terms: baseline before first vaccination. The treatment or condition tag for this specimen amounts to: meningococcal conjugate vaccine given as trial control. The vaccinee samples were drawn from two UK trials, COV001 and COV002, one of which was a single-blind randomized controlled phase 2/3 trial testing AZD1222 (ChAdOx1 nCoV-19) in healthy adults. Trial participant PBMC samples were collected at day 0 and day 28 after the second dose for TCRbeta chain sequencing.

Rearrangement joined TRBV5-1 to TRBJ2-5; 11 central nucleotides agree with TRBD2. The input for sequencing was peripheral blood, taken on day 0 of MenACWY control vaccination. The receptor comes from an adult in good health. The DNA reads as follows: TGCGCCAGCAGCCCCGGGACTAGCGGAAATTGGGGGACCCAGTACTTC. Protein translation: CASSPGTSGNWGTQYF.